Here is one TCR beta chain with its context. Its antigen is unknown. These data belong to a study of cytomegalovirus exposure and HLA in healthy donors. Turning to the study itself: Samples from HLA-typed donors yielded about 85 million unique TCRs in an early data release.

The trim removed 5 bases at V and 7 bases at J, leaving 6 bases unmatched. Germline CDR1 and CDR2: MNHEY and SMNVEV (reference sequence). This CDR3 region has 14 residues. Whole-study findings and limits: TCR association rates varied by HLA locus in a later analysis, with DRB1 highest and HLA-C lowest. Later on, a genetic analysis was performed. It linked a missense variant in DCLRE1C with V- and J-gene trimming of TCR beta. Analysis was performed later, and it showed HLA-associated TCR beta chains to be more clonally expanded than equally common others.

PCR involved 60 Vbeta and 13 Jbeta primers. Clones were read by immunoSEQ multiplex PCR, and TCRdb kept only the in-frame ones, dropping some. The sample comprises about 150,000 clones, about four fifths of which are singletons, and roughly 6% rests with the top ten. Sequenced material: PBMCs. V and J are TRBV27 and TRBJ2-4; TRBD1 matches 9 bases. This TCR derives from a man in his fifties or sixties in good health and CMV-seropositive. CDR3 coding DNA: TGTGCCAGCAGTACCCGGGACAGGGAGAACATTCAGTACTTC. Encoded protein: CASSTRDRENIQYF.